A selection of T cell receptor beta chains follows, all from one sample in a study of T cell repertoires in cytomegalovirus infection. TCRdb re-called the reads with MiXCR, one entry per CDR3 protein. The table has under 850,000 distinct CDR3 sequences, around a third seen once; the top ten hold roughly 18%. These receptors have no known antigen. The sequences come from cultured PBMCs, collected from culture after CMV antigen stimulation. Every receptor here comes from a human donor in good health (CMV status not recorded). Some clones in this sample may be carry-over from other donors' samples. Each CDR3 is given with its conserved first and last residue. A D gene is named only where the DNA matches it firmly. Rows give clone size only sometimes, using once, few, many, or a class for an expanded clone.

abundance: -; d_gene: -; v_gene: TRBV4-3; j_gene: TRBJ1-3; CDR3nt: TGCGCCAGCAGCCAAGATATAGGAGACTCTGGAAACACCATATATTTT; CDR3aa: CASSQDIGDSGNTIYF
abundance: many; d_gene: -; v_gene: TRBV7-2; j_gene: TRBJ2-7; CDR3nt: TGTGCCAGCAGCTTAGGGCCCAGCTCCTACGAGCAGTACTTC; CDR3aa: CASSLGPSSYEQYF
abundance: few; d_gene: TRBD1; v_gene: TRBV12-3/TRBV12-4; j_gene: TRBJ2-5; CDR3nt: TGTGCCAGCAGTAGGGGACAGGGAAAATTGGAGACCCAGTACTTC; CDR3aa: CASSRGQGKLETQYF
abundance: -; d_gene: -; v_gene: TRBV6-5; j_gene: TRBJ1-1; CDR3nt: TGTGCCAGCAGTTACTCGCTCGGGATGAACACTGAAGCTTTCTTT; CDR3aa: CASSYSLGMNTEAFF
abundance: few; d_gene: TRBD2; v_gene: TRBV7-2; j_gene: TRBJ2-2; CDR3nt: TGTGCCAGCAGCTCGACTAGCAGGACCGGGGAGCTGTTTTTT; CDR3aa: CASSSTSRTGELFF
abundance: many; d_gene: TRBD2; v_gene: TRBV7-2; j_gene: TRBJ2-5; CDR3nt: TGTGCCAGCAGCTTAAGTTTGTCTAGCGGCGGGGAGACCCAGTACTTC; CDR3aa: CASSLSLSSGGETQYF
abundance: -; d_gene: -; v_gene: TRBV27; j_gene: TRBJ2-3; CDR3nt: TGTGCCAGCAGCCTATACTTCCGGGTCCAAACAGATACGCAGTATTTT; CDR3aa: CASSLYFRVQTDTQYF
abundance: few; d_gene: -; v_gene: TRBV28; j_gene: TRBJ1-1; CDR3nt: TGTGCCAGCAGTCCCCCCGGCGGGGGTCGGAAAACTGAAGCTTTCTTT; CDR3aa: CASSPPGGGRKTEAFF
abundance: -; d_gene: -; v_gene: TRBV4-3; j_gene: TRBJ1-1; CDR3nt: TGCGCCAGCAGCCAAGATTCAGGGTACACTGAAGCTTTCTTT; CDR3aa: CASSQDSGYTEAFF
abundance: once; d_gene: -; v_gene: TRBV14; j_gene: TRBJ2-7; CDR3nt: TGTGCCAGCAGCCAAGGATCTTACTCCTACGAGCAGTACTTC; CDR3aa: CASSQGSYSYEQYF
abundance: -; d_gene: -; v_gene: TRBV11-2; j_gene: TRBJ2-7; CDR3nt: TGTGCCAGCAGTTGGGACCAAGTCCCATCCTACGAGCAGTACTTC; CDR3aa: CASSWDQVPSYEQYF
abundance: many; d_gene: -; v_gene: TRBV7-9; j_gene: TRBJ2-5; CDR3nt: TGTGCGAGCGGGTCCGACAGTTCTCAAGAGACCCAGTACTTC; CDR3aa: CASGSDSSQETQYF
abundance: few; d_gene: -; v_gene: TRBV18; j_gene: TRBJ2-2; CDR3nt: TGTGCCAGCTCACCACCTAGCGCCGGGGAGCTGTTTTTT; CDR3aa: CASSPPSAGELFF
abundance: -; d_gene: -; v_gene: TRBV6-2/TRBV6-3; j_gene: TRBJ2-5; CDR3nt: TGTGCCAGCAGTAGCCGGGCGAAAGAAGAGACCCAGTACTTC; CDR3aa: CASSSRAKEETQYF
abundance: many; d_gene: -; v_gene: TRBV7-8; j_gene: TRBJ2-5; CDR3nt: TGTGCCAGCAGCTTAGTGGGGCTCGGGAAAGAGACCCAGTACTTC; CDR3aa: CASSLVGLGKETQYF
abundance: -; d_gene: -; v_gene: TRBV19; j_gene: TRBJ1-5; CDR3nt: TGTGCCAGTAGACAGGGTGGACAGCCCCAGCATTTT; CDR3aa: CASRQGGQPQHF
abundance: few; d_gene: -; v_gene: TRBV7-8; j_gene: TRBJ1-3; CDR3nt: TGTGCCAGCAGCTTTGGGGGCGGTACAAGCTCTGGAAACACCATATATTTT; CDR3aa: CASSFGGGTSSGNTIYF
abundance: -; d_gene: -; v_gene: TRBV4-2; j_gene: TRBJ2-3; CDR3nt: TGTGCCAGCAGCCAAGTTTCCACAGATACGCAGTATTTT; CDR3aa: CASSQVSTDTQYF
abundance: -; d_gene: TRBD1; v_gene: TRBV4-2; j_gene: TRBJ1-2; CDR3nt: TGTGCCAGCAGCCAAGCTCTCGGACAGGGGGTCTATGGCTACACCTTC; CDR3aa: CASSQALGQGVYGYTF
abundance: few; d_gene: -; v_gene: TRBV5-1; j_gene: TRBJ2-4; CDR3nt: TGCGCCAGCAGCTCAGGGACCACCCTGGGGGACATTCAGTACTTC; CDR3aa: CASSSGTTLGDIQYF
abundance: -; d_gene: -; v_gene: TRBV7-9; j_gene: TRBJ1-1; CDR3nt: TGTGCCAGCAGCATAGACGGCAGGGAGAACACTGAAGCTTTCTTT; CDR3aa: CASSIDGRENTEAFF
abundance: -; d_gene: TRBD1; v_gene: TRBV6-1; j_gene: TRBJ2-3; CDR3nt: TGTGCCAGCAGTCCCCGAAGGAGACAGGGGTACACAGATACGCAGTATTTT; CDR3aa: CASSPRRRQGYTDTQYF
abundance: -; d_gene: -; v_gene: TRBV19; j_gene: TRBJ2-7; CDR3nt: TGTGCCAGTACCCCCCGGGGGAGCTACGAGCAGTACTTC; CDR3aa: CASTPRGSYEQYF
abundance: many; d_gene: -; v_gene: TRBV7-2; j_gene: TRBJ2-7; CDR3nt: TGTGCCAGCAGCCAGGGGCCCACCTACGAGCAGTACTTC; CDR3aa: CASSQGPTYEQYF